This is a list of T cell receptor beta chains from one sample in a study of T cell responses to AZD1222 COVID-19 vaccine. Data came from immunoSEQ multiplex PCR; TCRdb stores just in-frame clones and leaves some out. The profile covers about 180,000 clones, with 94% appearing a single time and about 1.5% taken by the ten largest. Sequenced here: peripheral blood, sampled 28 days after the second AZD1222 dose. The receptors here all came from an adult who received the AZD1222 COVID-19 vaccine. Both conserved end residues are part of each CDR3. D genes are given only for firm matches. Rows give clone size only sometimes, using once, few, many, or a class for an expanded clone.

J gene	D gene	clone size	V gene	CDR3 DNA	CDR3 protein
TRBJ2-2	.	.	TRBV9	TGTGCCAGCAGCCCAGTGGGGTTTACCGGGGAGCTGTTTTTT	CASSPVGFTGELFF
TRBJ2-1	.	.	TRBV7-9	TGTGCCAGCAGCTTAGCGGCGGGACTTCGTAATGAGCAGTTCTTC	CASSLAAGLRNEQFF
TRBJ2-7	.	.	TRBV2	TGTGCCAGCAGTGAAAGGGGCCATAGCAACTACGAGCAGTACTTC	CASSERGHSNYEQYF
TRBJ1-1	.	.	TRBV5-4	TGTGCCAGCAGCTTGTCCTTCGGGGGCCCTGAAGCTTTCTTT	CASSLSFGGPEAFF
TRBJ2-5	TRBD2	.	TRBV7-9	TGTGCCAGCAGCTTAACTAGCGGGACAAGAGAGACCCAGTACTTC	CASSLTSGTRETQYF
TRBJ1-5	.	.	TRBV21-1	TGTGCCAGCAGCAAAGGGCAGGGGGCATACAATCAGCCCCAGCATTTT	CASSKGQGAYNQPQHF
TRBJ1-5	.	.	TRBV6-6	TGTGCCAGCAGTTACGGAGGGAAGGATCAGCCCCAGCATTTT	CASSYGGKDQPQHF
TRBJ1-5	TRBD1	once	TRBV6-5	TGTGCCAGCAGACGACAGGGGATTAGCAATCAGCCCCAGCATTTT	CASRRQGISNQPQHF
TRBJ1-5	.	.	TRBV19	TGTGCCAGTAGTATAGCTAATCAGCCCCAGCATTTT	CASSIANQPQHF
TRBJ1-1	.	.	TRBV28	TGTGCCAGCACCGATTTTTCCTTCCGCGCTTTCTTT	CASTDFSFRAFF
TRBJ1-4	TRBD1	.	TRBV28	TGTGCCAGCAGTCCCCTGGGCAGGGGGCGCAGAAAGGATGAAAAACTGTTTTTT	CASSPLGRGRRKDEKLFF
TRBJ1-1	.	.	TRBV28	TGTGCCAGTTTACAGGGCACTGAAGCTTTCTTT	CASLQGTEAFF
TRBJ1-3	.	.	TRBV2	TGTGCCAGCAGTCAGGGTCTCCTCTCTGGAAACACCATATATTTT	CASSQGLLSGNTIYF
TRBJ1-2	.	.	TRBV7-9	TGTGCCAGCAGCCTGGCGGGGCCCTATGGCTACACCTTC	CASSLAGPYGYTF
TRBJ1-2	.	.	TRBV27	TGTGCCAGCAGTTTGGAGCCCGGGAGGGGCTACACCTTC	CASSLEPGRGYTF
TRBJ1-2	.	.	TRBV19	TGTGCCAGTAGTAACAGGGCCTATGGCTACACCTTC	CASSNRAYGYTF
TRBJ1-2	TRBD1	.	TRBV25-1	TGTGCCAGCAGTGATTCTCACAGGGGGCCGGGGGCCTTC	CASSDSHRGPGAF
TRBJ1-4	.	.	TRBV13	TGTGCCAGCAGCTTGTACGCCTCGATGGGTGAAAAACTGTTTTTT	CASSLYASMGEKLFF
TRBJ1-2	.	few	TRBV11-3	TGTGCCAGCAGCTACGGGGGTGGGAACTATGGCTACACCTTC	CASSYGGGNYGYTF
TRBJ2-2	TRBD1	.	TRBV15	TGTGCCACCAGCACCCGGGACAGGGCTGCGTCGGGCACCGGGGAGCTGTTTTTT	CATSTRDRAASGTGELFF
TRBJ1-6	TRBD1	.	TRBV6-5	TGTGCCAGCGGAATGACAGGGAGTAATTCACCCCTCCACTTT	CASGMTGSNSPLHF
TRBJ1-4	.	.	TRBV13	TGTGCCAGCAGCTTAGAAAGTGAAGGGGGAGGCCTTAATGAAAAACTGTTTTTT	CASSLESEGGGLNEKLFF
TRBJ2-7	.	.	TRBV27	TGTGCCAGCAGGAGCGGTAGTCGGGACGAGCAGTACTTC	CASRSGSRDEQYF
TRBJ2-7	.	.	TRBV2	TGTGCCAGCAGTGCAGCACGGAGCTCCTACGAGCAGTACTTC	CASSAARSSYEQYF
TRBJ1-1	TRBD1	.	TRBV11-2	TGTGCCAGCAGCATCCGACAGGGGAACACTGAAGCTTTCTTT	CASSIRQGNTEAFF
TRBJ2-5	TRBD1	.	TRBV24-1	TGTGCCACCAGTGATTTGTCACCGGGACAGCAAGAGACCCAGTACTTC	CATSDLSPGQQETQYF
TRBJ1-1	.	.	TRBV19	TGTGCCAGTAGTATCATGGGGAGTAACAGTCGAGCTTTCTTT	CASSIMGSNSRAFF
TRBJ1-4	.	.	TRBV7-9	TGTGCCAGCAGCCCACGATTGGGGTCGGAAAAACTGTTTTTT	CASSPRLGSEKLFF
TRBJ2-7	.	.	TRBV20-1	TGCAGTGCTAGTAAGCCGGGGATCTCCTACGAGCAGTACTTC	CSASKPGISYEQYF
TRBJ1-2	.	.	TRBV5-1	TGCGCCAGCAGCACGGGACGCAACTATGGCTACACCTTC	CASSTGRNYGYTF
TRBJ2-1	.	.	TRBV5-1	TGCGCCAGCAGCTTGGGCCCGAATAATGAGCAGTTCTTC	CASSLGPNNEQFF
TRBJ1-1	.	.	TRBV3-1/TRBV3-2	TGTGCCAGCAGCCACTCCTCCGTGGGGGCCGGGAACACTGAAGCTTTCTTT	CASSHSSVGAGNTEAFF
TRBJ2-1	.	.	TRBV2	TGTGCCAGCAGTGCTGGGCAGGGCGTGCATGAGCAGTTCTTC	CASSAGQGVHEQFF
TRBJ1-3	.	few	TRBV25-1	TGTGCCAGCAGTAAGGACACCATATATTTT	CASSKDTIYF
TRBJ2-7	.	.	TRBV18	TGTGCCAGCTCACCGGATACCTACGAGCAGTACTTC	CASSPDTYEQYF
TRBJ2-7	.	.	TRBV6-5	TGTGCCACCCACCGGGCCTACGAGCAGTACTTC	CATHRAYEQYF
TRBJ2-3	.	.	TRBV11-1	TGTGCCAGCAGCTTAGCCCCCGGAGATACGCAGTATTTT	CASSLAPGDTQYF
TRBJ2-3	TRBD2	.	TRBV5-1	TGCGCCAGCAGCTTGGGACTAGCGGGAGTAGATACGCAGTATTTT	CASSLGLAGVDTQYF
TRBJ1-5	TRBD1	.	TRBV28	TGTGCCAGCAGTTTATATACAGGGGGCCAGCCCCAGCATTTT	CASSLYTGGQPQHF
TRBJ2-1	.	.	TRBV11-2	TGTGCCAGCAGCCAATACAATGAGCAGTTCTTC	CASSQYNEQFF
TRBJ1-3	.	.	TRBV6-5	TGTGCCAGCAGTACTGACACTGGAAACACCATATATTTT	CASSTDTGNTIYF
TRBJ2-3	.	.	TRBV9	TGTGCCAGCAGCCCTCAGCCTGGACAGCGCACAGATACGCAGTATTTT	CASSPQPGQRTDTQYF
TRBJ1-5	.	few	TRBV5-1	TGCGCCAGCAGTTTGGACGGGGGGCAGAGCAATCAGCCCCAGCATTTT	CASSLDGGQSNQPQHF
TRBJ2-7	TRBD1	.	TRBV19	TGTGCCAGTAGTAGGCAGGGGGTCTCCTACGAGCAGTACTTC	CASSRQGVSYEQYF
TRBJ2-7	.	.	TRBV10-2	TGCGCCAGCAGTGACACACTCTCGGTCCACTACGAGCAGTACTTC	CASSDTLSVHYEQYF
TRBJ1-1	TRBD1	.	TRBV14	TGTGCCAGCAGCCAAGGTCTGAACAGGGGCATGAACACTGAAGCTTTCTTT	CASSQGLNRGMNTEAFF
TRBJ2-1	TRBD1	.	TRBV14	TGTGCCAGCAGCAACAGGGGGCGCTCCTACAATGAGCAGTTCTTC	CASSNRGRSYNEQFF
TRBJ1-6	.	.	TRBV28	TGTGCCAGCAGCCGAGGACGCTTTAATTCACCCCTCCACTTT	CASSRGRFNSPLHF
TRBJ1-2	.	.	TRBV6-2/TRBV6-3	TGTGCCAGCAGTCCCTCTGACAAGTTGTTCTATGGCTACACCTTC	CASSPSDKLFYGYTF
TRBJ1-1	.	.	TRBV3-1/TRBV3-2	TGTGCCAGCAGCCAAGTCAGGCACACTGAAGCTTTCTTT	CASSQVRHTEAFF
TRBJ1-5	.	.	TRBV6-5	TGTGCCAGCAGCTCCAGAGGAAGCAATCAGCCCCAGCATTTT	CASSSRGSNQPQHF
TRBJ1-2	TRBD1	once	TRBV19	TGTGCCAGTAGTATAATCCCGAGACAGGGGTACTATGGCTACACCTTC	CASSIIPRQGYYGYTF
TRBJ2-1	.	.	TRBV7-9	TGTGCCAGCAGCCCCCCGAGACCGCCAGAGATGGAGACGAATGAGCAGTTCTTC	CASSPPRPPEMETNEQFF
TRBJ2-1	.	.	TRBV6-5	TGTGCCAGCAGTTACTCGTCCGTAAAATCCTACAATGAGCAGTTCTTC	CASSYSSVKSYNEQFF
TRBJ1-6	.	.	TRBV28	TGTGCCAGCAGTCTTTTGGGGCTTAGGAATTCACCCCTCCACTTT	CASSLLGLRNSPLHF